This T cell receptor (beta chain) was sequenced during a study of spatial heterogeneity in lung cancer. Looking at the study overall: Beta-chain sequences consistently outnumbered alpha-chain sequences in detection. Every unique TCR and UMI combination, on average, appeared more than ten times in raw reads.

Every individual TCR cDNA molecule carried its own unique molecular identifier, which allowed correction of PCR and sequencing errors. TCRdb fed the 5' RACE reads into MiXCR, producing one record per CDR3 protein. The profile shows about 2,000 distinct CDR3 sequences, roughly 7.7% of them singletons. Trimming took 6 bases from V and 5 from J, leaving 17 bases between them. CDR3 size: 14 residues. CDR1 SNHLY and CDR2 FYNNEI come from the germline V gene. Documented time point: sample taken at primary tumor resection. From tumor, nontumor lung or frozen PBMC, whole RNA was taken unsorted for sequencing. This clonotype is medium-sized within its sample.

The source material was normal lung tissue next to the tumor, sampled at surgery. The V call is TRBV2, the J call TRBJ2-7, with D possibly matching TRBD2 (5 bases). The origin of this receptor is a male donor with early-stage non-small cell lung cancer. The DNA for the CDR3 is TGTGCCAGCAGGTCCCCCGGGGTCTTCCACGAGCAGTACTTC. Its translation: CASRSPGVFHEQYF.